This TCR beta chain was observed in a study of blood T cell repertoires in COVID-19. Study at large: Whether acute or convalescent, the COVID-19 samples came from the United States, Italy and Spain. Sample material is recorded as cDNA or gDNA derived from T cells, B-cell-depleted T cells, or PBMCs.

Enrolled during active infection, Seattle patients were then followed longitudinally. Methods used by the authors: Nucleated cell number was recorded as an estimate derived from reference gene primer amplification. The assay was immunoSEQ multiplex PCR, and TCRdb's table has in-frame clones only and misses some. The V and J calls and clone size were taken over from that table, and D and trimming were inferred from the DNA. Among some 200,000 clones listed, 75% to 85% were seen once. The germline CDR1 and CDR2 sequences are SGHRS and YFSETQ. The CDR3 loop spans 16 amino acids. The trim removed 1 base at V and 4 bases at J, leaving 8 bases unmatched.

Material for sequencing was peripheral blood. The V and J genes are TRBV5-1 and TRBJ2-1; 7 nucleotides match TRBD1. The clonotype comes from a woman aged 30 to 39 with COVID-19, enrolled during active disease. The CDR3 sequence: CASSLLGQGDYNEQFF. The CDR3, as DNA: TGCGCCAGCAGCTTGTTAGGTCAGGGGGATTACAATGAGCAGTTCTTC.